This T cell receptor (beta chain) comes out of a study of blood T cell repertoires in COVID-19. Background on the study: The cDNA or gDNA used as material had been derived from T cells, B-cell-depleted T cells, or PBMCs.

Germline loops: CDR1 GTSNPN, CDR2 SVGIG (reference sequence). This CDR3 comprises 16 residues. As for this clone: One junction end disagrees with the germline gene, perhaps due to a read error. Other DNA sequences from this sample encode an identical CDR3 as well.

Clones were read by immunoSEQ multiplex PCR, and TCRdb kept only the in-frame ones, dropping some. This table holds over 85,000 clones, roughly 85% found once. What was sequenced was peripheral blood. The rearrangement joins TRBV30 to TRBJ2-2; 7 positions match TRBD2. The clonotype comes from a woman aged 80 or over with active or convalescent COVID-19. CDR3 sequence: CAWRKVGLIRTGELFF. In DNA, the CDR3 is TGTGCCTGGCGTAAAGTGGGACTAATACGGACCGGGGAGCTATTTTTT.